The 17 T cell receptor beta chains below all came from one sample that was sequenced in a study of tumor-infiltrating lymphocytes in primary liver carcinoma. Co-extracting RNA and DNA was done with about 20-33 mg of unsorted bulk tissue as input. A constant-region primer served to make TCR beta cDNA from about 490 ng total RNA. Each TCR beta library was derived from three nested multiplex PCR rounds that employed slightly modified ARM-PCR. Amplification in the first two PCR rounds was performed using TRBV1-TRBV30 forward primers and a C-beta reverse primer for around 10 cycles each. Via MiXCR, TCRdb re-called the multiplex PCR reads, giving one row per CDR3 protein. The sample includes 90,000 to 150,000 distinct CDR3 sequences, around two thirds of them seen just once. The sample was tumor-adjacent normal liver tissue. Every receptor here comes from a woman aged 55-70 years with primary liver carcinoma and hepatitis B virus infection.

Many counts were recorded for this clonotype. This chain connects TRBV10-3 to TRBJ1-2; 7 nucleotides agree with TRBD1. Germline CDR1 is ENHRY and CDR2 is SYGVKD. The CDR3 length is 14 residues. The ends lost 3 bases at V and 7 bases at J; junction bases unmatched: 8. Here the CDR3 DNA reads TGTGCCATCAGTGACGGCCAGGGGGTCGGTGGCTACACCTTC. It translates to CAISDGQGVGGYTF.

Details on this clonotype: Germline is not matched at one junction end, which may reflect a read error. The V gene is TRBV11-2, the J gene TRBJ2-2, with D maybe TRBD1 (7 bases). Germline values: CDR1 SGHAT, CDR2 FQNNGV. The CDR3 runs 15 residues. CDR3 DNA sequence: TGTGTCAGCAGCTTTACGACAGGGTTCGGCGGGAAGTTGTTTTTT. This sequence encodes CVSSFTTGFGGKLFF.

This clonotype was counted a single time. V usage is TRBV11-2 and J usage is TRBJ2-3, with 8 nucleotides matching TRBD1. The V segment lost 5 bases and the J segment 6 bases; nucleotides outside the gene matches: 7. The length of the CDR3 is 14 residues. The germline V gene has CDR1 SGHAT and CDR2 FQNNGV. The CDR3 DNA is TGTGCCAGCAGCCAGCAGGGGGCATGTGATACGCAGTATTTT. It codes for CASSQQGACDTQYF.

On this clonotype itself: Germline and junction disagree at one end, which may indicate a read error. V gene TRBV11-2 combines with J gene TRBJ2-1; 12 nucleotides match TRBD2. The CDR3 is 18 amino acids. Germline CDR1 reads SGHAT; CDR2 reads FQNNGV. CDR3 sequence reads: CASCLAPLAGGQNNEQSF. CDR3 nucleotides: TGTGCCAGCTGCTTAGCCCCCCTAGCGGGAGGGCAAAATAATGAGCAGTCCTTC.

The sample holds one count of this clonotype. At one end, the junction sequence differs from germline, possibly due to a read error. Here the CDR3 DNA reads TGTGCCACCAGTTACGGCACCAGCAATCAGCCCCAGCATTTT. It specifies CATSYGTSNQPQHF. This chain links TRBV6-2 or TRBV6-3 with TRBJ1-5; no clear D gene. The CDR3 has 14 amino acids. Germline V gene data show CDR1 as MNHEY and CDR2 as SVGEGT.

As regards this clonotype: A much larger clone differs by one base, so this may be a read error. The chain combines TRBV7-9 with TRBJ1-2; perhaps TRBD1 as D (6 bases). The CDR3 length is 15 residues. CDR1 SEHNR and CDR2 FQNEAQ come from the germline V gene (reference sequence). The CDR3 nucleotides read TGTGCCAGCAGCAGGGGGACCGCAAGCGCCCTTGGCTACATCTTC. Translation: CASSRGTASALGYIF.

The V gene is TRBV28, the J gene TRBJ2-4; D is possibly TRBD1 (6 bases). The germline gives CDR1 MDHEN, CDR2 SYDVKM. This CDR3 has 15 amino acids. V lost 3 bases to trimming and J lost 9 bases, with 18 bases between them. The CDR3 coding sequence is TGTGCCAGCAGTTTCTCCGGGACCCGAGGGGGCATTCAGTACTTC. This codes for CASSFSGTRGGIQYF.

This clonotype was seen many times. The rearrangement links TRBV5-1 to TRBJ1-1; D possibly corresponds to TRBD1 (5 bases). The CDR3 consists of 15 residues. In germline, CDR1 is SGHRS, CDR2 YFSETQ. Trimming stripped 4 bases from V and 1 base from J, with 14 bases between. The CDR3 loop reads CASSAGGGRNTEAFF. The CDR3 coding sequence is TGCGCCAGCAGCGCCGGGGGAGGGAGGAACACTGAAGCTTTCTTT.

In regard to this clonotype: At one end, the junction sequence differs from germline, possibly due to a read error. J is TRBJ2-1 and V is TRBV7-3; 8 nucleotides align to TRBD1. The CDR3 length is 14 residues. In germline, CDR1 is SGHTA, CDR2 FQGTGA. CDR3 residues: CAIRLDRGYNVQFF. Here the CDR3 DNA reads TGTGCCATCAGACTCGACAGGGGCTACAATGTGCAGTTCTTC.

The V gene is TRBV16, the J gene TRBJ2-1, with 11 nucleotides matching TRBD1. Per germline, CDR1 KGHSY and CDR2 FQNENV. This CDR3 is built from 21 residues. Trimming at V came to 1 base and at J to 5 bases, leaving 19 bases not matched to a gene. CDR3 coding DNA: TGTGCCAGCAGCCAATTGTCCCCCCCAGGTCTGGACAGGGGGCTCAACAATGAGCAGTTCTTC. Translated, it gives CASSQLSPPGLDRGLNNEQFF.

Note on this clonotype: One base away lies a much larger clone, so this may be a sequencing read error. The chain employs TRBV28 and TRBJ1-2, with D perhaps TRBD1 (5 bases). Germline CDR1 and CDR2: MDHEN and SYDVKM. This CDR3 comprises 14 residues. CDR3 protein: CGSSLGAGNYGYTF. CDR3 in DNA: TGTGGCAGCAGTTTAGGGGCAGGGAACTATGGCTACACCTTC.

Many counts were recorded for this clonotype. This chain joins TRBV6-5 and TRBJ1-2; no definite D call. The CDR3 runs to 13 residues. Trimming cost V 2 bases and J 6 bases, with 10 bases left between them. From germline, CDR1 is MNHEY and CDR2 SVGAGI. The CDR3 nucleotides read TGTGCCAGCAGTTACCGGTTGGAGGATGGCTACACCTTC. It codes for CASSYRLEDGYTF.

This clonotype was seen ten or more times. The rearrangement links TRBV14 to TRBJ2-1; either TRBD1 or TRBD2 may supply D (5 bases each). The germline CDR1 and CDR2 sequences are SGHDN and FVKESK. With 4 bases removed from V and 8 bases from J, the gap between germline ends came to 12 bases. CDR3 length: 13 residues. CDR3 protein: CASSRGTWDEQFF. The CDR3 DNA reads as TGTGCCAGCAGCCGAGGGACCTGGGATGAGCAGTTCTTC.

As to this clonotype: This may be a read error, as it is one base from a much larger clone. The chain has TRBV6-2 or TRBV6-3 and TRBJ1-2; 8 bases are shared with TRBD1. CDR1 is MNHEY, CDR2 SVGEGT, per germline. The CDR3 spans 11 residues. V lost 10 bases and J lost 8; bases outside the gene matches: 6. The CDR3 loop reads CAIYRGGGYTF. The DNA for the CDR3 is TGTGCCATTTACAGGGGGGGCGGCTACACCTTC.

In this sample, this clonotype turned up many times. J is TRBJ2-7 and V is TRBV4-1; TRBD2 agrees at 12 bases. CDR3 length: 17 amino acids. From germline, CDR1 is MGHRA and CDR2 YSYEKL. Trimming cost V 4 bases and J 4 bases; bases outside gene matches: 11. Here the CDR3 DNA reads TGCGCCAGCAGCCCAGGACTAGCGGGACCACGGCGGTACGAGCAGTACTTC. Translated, it gives CASSPGLAGPRRYEQYF.

In regard to this clonotype: The CDR3 does not close with the conserved phenylalanine or tryptophan, likely indicating a read error. The chain carries TRBV11-2 and TRBJ1-1; 7 nucleotides match TRBD1. Germline assignment: CDR1 SGHAT and CDR2 FQNNGV. With V trimmed by 3 bases and J by 5 bases, 6 bases remained unmatched. The CDR3 is 14 residues long. CDR3 DNA sequence: TGTGCCAGCAGCTTGAGCAGGGGGGGTACTGAAGCTTTCTCT. Protein product: CASSLSRGGTEAFS.

In regard to this clonotype: With a much larger clone just one base away, this may be a read error. V usage is TRBV5-1 and J usage is TRBJ2-6; D is perhaps TRBD1 (5 bases). Germline V gene lookup returns CDR1 SGHRS and CDR2 YFSETQ. This CDR3 has 13 amino acids. CDR3 protein: CASSSSGANILTF. The CDR3 region has the DNA TGCGCCAGCAGCTCTTCTGGGGCCAACATCCTGACTTTC.